The rows below give T cell receptor beta chains drawn from one sample of a study of T-cell memory formation after mild COVID-19. TCRdb re-called the 5' RACE reads through MiXCR, storing one row per CDR3 protein. Of a few hundred thousand distinct CDR3 sequences listed, 14% were seen once; the top ten hold 20% to 25%. Material: PBMCs or a T cell subset sorted from them (not recorded which). The source of these receptors is a man between 18 and 35 years old who had mild COVID-19 (a few samples of this study predate the infection). Cell type and time point are not known. Both conserved end residues are part of each CDR3. A D gene is named only where the DNA matches it firmly.

v_call,d_call,j_call,cdr3_aa
TRBV24-1,-,TRBJ2-2,CATQGLAGARNTGELFFF
TRBV18,-,TRBJ1-3,CASSPDRTSGNTIYF
TRBV12-3/TRBV12-4,-,TRBJ1-5,CASSSQTRGQPQHF
TRBV20-1,-,TRBJ2-5,CSASNLQGTQYF
TRBV7-2,-,TRBJ2-3,CASSLEGAPQYF
TRBV10-1,-,TRBJ2-6,CARNEVLPGEPLCTWANVLTF
TRBV12-3/TRBV12-4,TRBD2,TRBJ2-3,CASSGWGGSDTQYF
TRBV11-3,-,TRBJ2-1,CASSATWRSYNEQFF
TRBV7-3,-,TRBJ1-1,CASSLGQQNTEAFF
TRBV4-3,TRBD1,TRBJ1-4,CASSQRTGGKLFF
TRBV20-1,TRBD1,TRBJ1-6,CSARSYRGLSYNSPLHF
TRBV2,-,TRBJ1-2,CASSEDSGRGGYTF
TRBV6-6,TRBD2,TRBJ2-5,CASHGSGVETQYF
TRBV5-1,-,TRBJ1-3,CASSTDGISGNTIYF
TRBV18,-,TRBJ2-5,CASSPSSGQRQETQYF
TRBV11-2,-,TRBJ2-5,CASSSTETQYF
TRBV12-3/TRBV12-4,-,TRBJ2-3,CASSPLLNTDTQYF
TRBV3-1,-,TRBJ1-6,CASTGSGSPLHF
TRBV10-3,TRBD1,TRBJ2-6,CAISADRSGANVLTF
TRBV4-2,-,TRBJ2-2,CASSHPGRGGIGELFF
TRBV30,TRBD1,TRBJ1-1,CAWGTGFGTEAFF
TRBV7-9,-,TRBJ2-1,CASSLGYPVKFF
TRBV5-6,TRBD2,TRBJ2-1,CASSFGGANEQFF
TRBV6-5,-,TRBJ1-5,CASSYSGDQPQHF
TRBV6-5,-,TRBJ2-2,CASSYDMSGTGELFF